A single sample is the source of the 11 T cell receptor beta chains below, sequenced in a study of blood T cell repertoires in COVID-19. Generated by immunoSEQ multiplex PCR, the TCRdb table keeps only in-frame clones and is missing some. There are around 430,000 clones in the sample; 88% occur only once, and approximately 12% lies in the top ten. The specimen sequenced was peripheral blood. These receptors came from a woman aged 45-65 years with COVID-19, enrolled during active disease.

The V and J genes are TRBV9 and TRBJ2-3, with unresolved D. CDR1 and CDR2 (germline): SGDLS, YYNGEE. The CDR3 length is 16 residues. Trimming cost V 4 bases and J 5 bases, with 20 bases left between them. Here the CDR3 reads CASSLNVGPSGDTQYF. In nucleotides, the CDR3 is TGTGCCAGCAGCCTAAACGTCGGTCCGTCAGGAGATACGCAGTATTTT.

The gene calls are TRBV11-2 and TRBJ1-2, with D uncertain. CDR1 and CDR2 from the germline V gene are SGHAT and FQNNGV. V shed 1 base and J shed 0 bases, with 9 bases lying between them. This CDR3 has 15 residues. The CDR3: CASSLGGTTNYGYTF. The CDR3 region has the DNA TGTGCCAGCAGCTTAGGAGGCACTACTAACTATGGCTACACCTTC.

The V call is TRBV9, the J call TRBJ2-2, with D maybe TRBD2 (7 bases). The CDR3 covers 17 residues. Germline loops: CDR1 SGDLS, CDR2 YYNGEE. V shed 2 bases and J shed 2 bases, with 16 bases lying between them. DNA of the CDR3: TGTGCCAGCAGCGTTCATAGAGGGGGGGCTAACACCGGGGAGCTGTTTTTT. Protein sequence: CASSVHRGGANTGELFF.

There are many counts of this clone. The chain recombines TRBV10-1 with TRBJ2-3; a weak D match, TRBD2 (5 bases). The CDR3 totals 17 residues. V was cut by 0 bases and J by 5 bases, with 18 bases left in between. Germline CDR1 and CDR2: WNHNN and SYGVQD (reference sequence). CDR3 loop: CASSESFGDRGGDTQYF. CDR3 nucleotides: TGCGCCAGCAGTGAGTCTTTCGGAGACCGAGGAGGAGATACGCAGTATTTT.

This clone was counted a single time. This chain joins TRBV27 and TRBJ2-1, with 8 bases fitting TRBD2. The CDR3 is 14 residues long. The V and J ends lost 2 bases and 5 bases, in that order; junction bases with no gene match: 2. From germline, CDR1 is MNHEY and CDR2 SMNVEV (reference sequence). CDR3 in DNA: TGTGCCAGCAGTTTAGCGGGGGGCCACAATGAGCAGTTCTTC. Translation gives CASSLAGGHNEQFF.

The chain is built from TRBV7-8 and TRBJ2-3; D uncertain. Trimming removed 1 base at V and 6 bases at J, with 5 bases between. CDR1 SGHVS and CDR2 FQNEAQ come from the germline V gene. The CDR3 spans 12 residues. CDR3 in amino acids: CASSLVVDTQYF. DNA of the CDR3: TGTGCCAGCAGCTTAGTAGTGGATACGCAGTATTTT.

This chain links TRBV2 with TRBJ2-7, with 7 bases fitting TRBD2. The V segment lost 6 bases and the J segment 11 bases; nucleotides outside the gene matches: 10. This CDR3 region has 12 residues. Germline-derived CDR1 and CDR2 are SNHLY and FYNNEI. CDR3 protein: CASRLSGVGEYF. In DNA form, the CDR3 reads TGTGCCAGCAGACTCAGCGGGGTGGGGGAGTACTTC.

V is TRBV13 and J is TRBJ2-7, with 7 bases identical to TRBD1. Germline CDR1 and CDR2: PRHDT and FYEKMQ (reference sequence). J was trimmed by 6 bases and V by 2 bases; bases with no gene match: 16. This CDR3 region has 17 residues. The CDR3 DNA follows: TGTGCCAGCAGCTTAATGGGTCGGGAAGGGGGCCCGGGCGAGCAGTACTTC. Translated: CASSLMGREGGPGEQYF.

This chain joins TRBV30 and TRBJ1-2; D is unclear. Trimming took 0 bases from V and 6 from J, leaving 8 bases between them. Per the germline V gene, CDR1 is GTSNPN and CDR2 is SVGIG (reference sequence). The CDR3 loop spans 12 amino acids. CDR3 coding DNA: TGTGCCTGGAGTGTACCGGGGAATGGCTACACCTTC. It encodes CAWSVPGNGYTF. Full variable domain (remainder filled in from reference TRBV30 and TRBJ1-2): SQTIHQWPATLVQPVGSPLSLECTVEGTSNPNLYWYRQAAGRGLQLLFYSVGIGQISSEVPQNLSASRPQDRQFILSSKKLLLSDSGFYLCAWSVPGNGYTFGSGTRLTVV.

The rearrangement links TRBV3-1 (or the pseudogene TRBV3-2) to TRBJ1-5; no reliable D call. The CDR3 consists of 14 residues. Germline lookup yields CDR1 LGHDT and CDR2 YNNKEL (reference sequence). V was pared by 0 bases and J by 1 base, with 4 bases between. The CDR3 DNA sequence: TGTGCCAGCAGCCAAGATTTAAGCAATCAGCCCCAGCATTTT. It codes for CASSQDLSNQPQHF.

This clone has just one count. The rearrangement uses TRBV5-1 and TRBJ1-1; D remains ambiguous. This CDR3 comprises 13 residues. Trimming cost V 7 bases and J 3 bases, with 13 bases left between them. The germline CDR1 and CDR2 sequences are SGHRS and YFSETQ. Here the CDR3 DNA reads TGCGCCAGCCGGACCCTGGAGGACACTGAAGCTTTCTTT. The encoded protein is CASRTLEDTEAFF.